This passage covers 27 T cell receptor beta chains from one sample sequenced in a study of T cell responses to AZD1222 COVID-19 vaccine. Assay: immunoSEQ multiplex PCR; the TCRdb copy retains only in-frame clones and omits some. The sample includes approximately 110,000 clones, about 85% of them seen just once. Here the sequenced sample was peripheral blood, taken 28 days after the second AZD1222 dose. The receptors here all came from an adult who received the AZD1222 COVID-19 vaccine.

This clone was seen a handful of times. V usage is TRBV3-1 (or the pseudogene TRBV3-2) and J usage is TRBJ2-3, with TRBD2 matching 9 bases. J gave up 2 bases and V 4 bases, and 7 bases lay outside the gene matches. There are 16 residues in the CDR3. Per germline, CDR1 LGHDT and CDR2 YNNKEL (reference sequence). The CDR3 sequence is CASSPRLAELTDTQYF. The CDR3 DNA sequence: TGTGCCAGCAGCCCGAGACTAGCGGAGCTCACAGATACGCAGTATTTT.

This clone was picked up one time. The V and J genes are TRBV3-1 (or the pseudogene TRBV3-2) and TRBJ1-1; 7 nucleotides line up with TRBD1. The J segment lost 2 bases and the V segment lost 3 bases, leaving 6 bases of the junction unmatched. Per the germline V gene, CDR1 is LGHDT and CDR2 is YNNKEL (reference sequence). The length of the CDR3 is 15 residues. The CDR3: CASSQQRTGNTEAFF. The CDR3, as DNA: TGTGCCAGCAGCCAGCAAAGGACAGGAAACACTGAAGCTTTCTTT.

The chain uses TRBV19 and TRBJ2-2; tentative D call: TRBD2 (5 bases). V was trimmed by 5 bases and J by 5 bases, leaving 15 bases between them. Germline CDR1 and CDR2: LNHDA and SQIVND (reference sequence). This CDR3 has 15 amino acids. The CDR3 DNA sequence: TGTGCCAGTAGTCCCTATAGGCTAGCTACCGGGGAGCTGTTTTTT. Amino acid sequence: CASSPYRLATGELFF.

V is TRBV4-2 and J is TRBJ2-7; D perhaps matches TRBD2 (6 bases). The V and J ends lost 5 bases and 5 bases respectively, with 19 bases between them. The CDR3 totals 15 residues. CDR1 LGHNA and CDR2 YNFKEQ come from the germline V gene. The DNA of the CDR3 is TGTGCCAGCAGCGCGTTGACTAGTGGGTCGGACGAGCAGTACTTC. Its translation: CASSALTSGSDEQYF.

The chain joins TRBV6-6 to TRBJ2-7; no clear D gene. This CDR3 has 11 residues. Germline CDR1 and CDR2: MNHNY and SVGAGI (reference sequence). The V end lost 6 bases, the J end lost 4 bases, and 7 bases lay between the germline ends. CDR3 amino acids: CASSPLYEQYF. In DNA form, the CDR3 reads TGTGCCAGCAGCCCTCTGTACGAGCAGTACTTC.

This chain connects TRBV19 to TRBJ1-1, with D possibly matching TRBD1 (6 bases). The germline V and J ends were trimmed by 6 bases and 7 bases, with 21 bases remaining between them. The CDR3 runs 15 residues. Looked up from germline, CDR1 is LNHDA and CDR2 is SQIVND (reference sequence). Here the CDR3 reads CASRLSQGHGGEAFF. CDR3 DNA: TGTGCCAGTAGACTTTCACAGGGCCACGGAGGTGAAGCTTTCTTT.

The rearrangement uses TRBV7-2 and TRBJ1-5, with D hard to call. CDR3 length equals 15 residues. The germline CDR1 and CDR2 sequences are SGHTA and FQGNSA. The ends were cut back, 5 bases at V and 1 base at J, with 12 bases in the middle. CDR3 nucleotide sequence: TGTGCCAGCAGCCAAGACAATTGGAGCAATCAGCCCCAGCATTTT. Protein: CASSQDNWSNQPQHF.

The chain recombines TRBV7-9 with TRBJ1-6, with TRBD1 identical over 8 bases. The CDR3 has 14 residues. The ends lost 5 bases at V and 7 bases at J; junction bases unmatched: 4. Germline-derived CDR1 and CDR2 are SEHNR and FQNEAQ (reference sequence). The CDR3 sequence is CASSPGQENSPLHF. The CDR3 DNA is TGTGCCAGCAGCCCGGGACAGGAAAATTCACCCCTCCACTTT. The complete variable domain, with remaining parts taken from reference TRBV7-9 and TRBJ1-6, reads DTGVSQNPRHKITKRGQNVTFRCDPISEHNRLYWYRQTLGQGPEFLTYFQNEAQLEKSRLLSDRFSAERPKGSFSTLEIQRTEQGDSAMYLCASSPGQENSPLHFGNGTRLTVT.

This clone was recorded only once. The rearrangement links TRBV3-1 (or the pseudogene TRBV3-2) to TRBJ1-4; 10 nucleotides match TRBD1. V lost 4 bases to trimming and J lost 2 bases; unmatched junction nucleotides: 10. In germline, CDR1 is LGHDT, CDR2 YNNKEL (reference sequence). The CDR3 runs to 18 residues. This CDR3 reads CASSPPGGTGETNEKLFF. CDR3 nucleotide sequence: TGTGCCAGCAGCCCCCCAGGGGGGACAGGGGAGACTAATGAAAAACTGTTTTTT.

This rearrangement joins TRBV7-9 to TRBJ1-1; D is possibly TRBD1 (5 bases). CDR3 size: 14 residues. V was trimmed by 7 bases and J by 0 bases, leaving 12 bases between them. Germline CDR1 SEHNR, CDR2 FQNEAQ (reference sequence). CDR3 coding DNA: TGTGCCAGCAAGCAGGACACCATGAACACTGAAGCTTTCTTT. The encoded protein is CASKQDTMNTEAFF.

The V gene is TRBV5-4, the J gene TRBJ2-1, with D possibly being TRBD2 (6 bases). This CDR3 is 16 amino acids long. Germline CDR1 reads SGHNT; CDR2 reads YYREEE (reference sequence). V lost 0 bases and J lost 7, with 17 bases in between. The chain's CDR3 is CASSLARETVRNEQFF. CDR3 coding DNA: TGTGCCAGCAGCTTGGCCCGGGAGACGGTACGGAATGAGCAGTTCTTC.

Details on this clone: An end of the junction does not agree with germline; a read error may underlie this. Here the CDR3 reads CASSVAGQSSYEQYF. For the CDR3, the DNA is TGTGCCAGCAGCGTAGCCGGACAGAGCTCCTACGAGCAGTACTTC. V usage is TRBV7-6 and J usage is TRBJ2-7; D is possibly TRBD1 (6 bases). The V gene's germline CDR1 is SGHVS and CDR2 FNYEAQ. This CDR3 spans 15 amino acids.

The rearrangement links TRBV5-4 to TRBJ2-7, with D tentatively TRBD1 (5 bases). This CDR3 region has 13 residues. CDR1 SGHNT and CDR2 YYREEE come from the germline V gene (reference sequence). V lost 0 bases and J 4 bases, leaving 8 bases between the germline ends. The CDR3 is CASSLGREYEQYF. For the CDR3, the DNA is TGTGCCAGCAGCTTGGGCAGGGAATACGAGCAGTACTTC.

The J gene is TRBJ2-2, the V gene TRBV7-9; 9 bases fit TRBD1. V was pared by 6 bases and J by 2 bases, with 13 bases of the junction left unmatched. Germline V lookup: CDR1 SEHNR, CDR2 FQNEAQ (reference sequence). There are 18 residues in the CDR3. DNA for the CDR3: TGTGCCAGCAGACTACAACCCGGGGGACAGGGAAACACCGGGGAGCTGTTTTTT. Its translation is CASRLQPGGQGNTGELFF. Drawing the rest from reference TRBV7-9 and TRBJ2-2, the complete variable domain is DTGVSQNPRHKITKRGQNVTFRCDPISEHNRLYWYRQTLGQGPEFLTYFQNEAQLEKSRLLSDRFSAERPKGSFSTLEIQRTEQGDSAMYLCASRLQPGGQGNTGELFFGEGSRLTVL.

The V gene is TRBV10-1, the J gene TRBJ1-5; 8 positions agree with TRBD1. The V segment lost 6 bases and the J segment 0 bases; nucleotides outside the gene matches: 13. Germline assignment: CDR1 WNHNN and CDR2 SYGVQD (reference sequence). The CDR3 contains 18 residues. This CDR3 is CASSAKTGGHTSNQPQHF. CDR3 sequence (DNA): TGCGCCAGCAGCGCCAAAACAGGGGGACATACTAGCAATCAGCCCCAGCATTTT.

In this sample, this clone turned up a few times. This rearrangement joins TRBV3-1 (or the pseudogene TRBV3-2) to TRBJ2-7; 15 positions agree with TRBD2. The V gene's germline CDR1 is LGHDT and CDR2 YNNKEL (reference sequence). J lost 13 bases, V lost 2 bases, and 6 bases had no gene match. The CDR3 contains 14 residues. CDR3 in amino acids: CASSQSGTSGRNYF. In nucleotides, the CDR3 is TGTGCCAGCAGCCAAAGCGGGACTAGCGGGAGGAATTACTTC.

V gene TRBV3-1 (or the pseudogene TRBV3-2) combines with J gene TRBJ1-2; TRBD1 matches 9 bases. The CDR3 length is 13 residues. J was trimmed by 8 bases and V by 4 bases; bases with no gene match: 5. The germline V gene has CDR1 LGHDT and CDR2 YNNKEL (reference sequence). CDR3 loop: CASSPRQGVGYTF. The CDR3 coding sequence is TGTGCCAGCAGCCCGAGACAGGGGGTAGGCTACACCTTC.

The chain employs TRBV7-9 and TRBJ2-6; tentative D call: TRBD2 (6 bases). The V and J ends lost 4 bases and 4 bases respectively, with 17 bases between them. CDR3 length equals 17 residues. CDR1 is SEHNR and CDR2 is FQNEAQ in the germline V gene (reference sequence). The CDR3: CASSSKIRDSGANVLTF. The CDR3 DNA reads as TGTGCCAGCAGCTCTAAGATACGGGACTCAGGGGCCAACGTCCTGACTTTC.

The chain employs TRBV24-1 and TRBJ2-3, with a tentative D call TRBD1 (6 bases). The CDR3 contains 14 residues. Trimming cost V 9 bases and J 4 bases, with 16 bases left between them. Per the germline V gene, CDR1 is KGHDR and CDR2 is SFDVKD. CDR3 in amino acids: CATGTGIMPDTQYF. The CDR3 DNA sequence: TGTGCCACCGGAACAGGGATCATGCCAGATACGCAGTATTTT.

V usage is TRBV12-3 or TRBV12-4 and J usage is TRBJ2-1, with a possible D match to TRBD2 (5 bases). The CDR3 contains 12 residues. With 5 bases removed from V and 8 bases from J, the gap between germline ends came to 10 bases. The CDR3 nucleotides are TGTGCCAGCAGTCCGCTAGCTGATGAGCAGTTCTTC. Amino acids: CASSPLADEQFF.

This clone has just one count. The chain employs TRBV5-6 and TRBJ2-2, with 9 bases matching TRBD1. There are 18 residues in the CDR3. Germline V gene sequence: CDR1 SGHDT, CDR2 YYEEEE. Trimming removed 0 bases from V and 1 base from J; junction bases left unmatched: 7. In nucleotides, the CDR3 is TGTGCCAGCAGCTTGGACAGGGGGCGGAAATGGAACACCGGGGAGCTGTTTTTT. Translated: CASSLDRGRKWNTGELFF.

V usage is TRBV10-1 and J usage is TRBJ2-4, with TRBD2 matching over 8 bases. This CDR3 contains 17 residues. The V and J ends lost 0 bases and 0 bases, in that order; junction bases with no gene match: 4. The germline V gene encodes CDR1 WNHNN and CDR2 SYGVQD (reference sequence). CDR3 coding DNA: TGCGCCAGCAGTGAGTCGGAGCTAGCGGGAGCCAAAAACATTCAGTACTTC. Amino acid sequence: CASSESELAGAKNIQYF.

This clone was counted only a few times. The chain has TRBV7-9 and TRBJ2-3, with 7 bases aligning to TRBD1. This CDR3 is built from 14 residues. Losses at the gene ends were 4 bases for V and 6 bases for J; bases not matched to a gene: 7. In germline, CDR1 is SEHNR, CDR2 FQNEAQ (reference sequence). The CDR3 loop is CASSYGTAADTQYF. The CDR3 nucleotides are TGTGCCAGCAGCTATGGGACAGCGGCCGATACGCAGTATTTT.

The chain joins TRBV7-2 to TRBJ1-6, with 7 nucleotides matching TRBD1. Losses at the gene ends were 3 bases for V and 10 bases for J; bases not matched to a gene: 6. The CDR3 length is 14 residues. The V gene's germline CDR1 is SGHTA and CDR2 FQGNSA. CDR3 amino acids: CASSFRQGGSPLHF. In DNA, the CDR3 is TGTGCCAGCAGCTTTCGACAGGGCGGGTCACCCCTCCACTTT. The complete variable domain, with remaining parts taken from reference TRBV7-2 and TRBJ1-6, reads GAGVSQSPSNKVTEKGKDVELRCDPISGHTALYWYRQSLGQGLEFLIYFQGNSAPDKSGLPSDRFSAERTGGSVSTLTIQRTQQEDSAVYLCASSFRQGGSPLHFGNGTRLTVT.

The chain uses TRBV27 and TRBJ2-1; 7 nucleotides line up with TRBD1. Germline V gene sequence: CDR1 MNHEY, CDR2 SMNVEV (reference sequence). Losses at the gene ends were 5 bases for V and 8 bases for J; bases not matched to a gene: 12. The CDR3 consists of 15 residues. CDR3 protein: CASSRSPDRAYEQFF. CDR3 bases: TGTGCCAGCAGTCGATCCCCCGACAGGGCCTATGAGCAGTTCTTC.

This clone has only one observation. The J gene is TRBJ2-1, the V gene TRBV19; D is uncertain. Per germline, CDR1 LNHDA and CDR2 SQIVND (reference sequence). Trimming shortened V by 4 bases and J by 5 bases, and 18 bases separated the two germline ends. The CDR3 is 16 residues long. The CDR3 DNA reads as TGTGCCAGTAGTACGTACGGGCCCTCATCCGACAATGAGCAGTTCTTC. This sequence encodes CASSTYGPSSDNEQFF.

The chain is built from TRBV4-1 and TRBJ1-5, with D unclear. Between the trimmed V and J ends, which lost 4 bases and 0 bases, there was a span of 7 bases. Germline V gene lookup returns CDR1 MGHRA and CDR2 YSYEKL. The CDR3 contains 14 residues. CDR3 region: CASSLRSSNQPQHF. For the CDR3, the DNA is TGCGCCAGCAGCCTCCGGAGTAGCAATCAGCCCCAGCATTTT.